This T cell receptor (beta chain) was sequenced for a study of blood T cells in healthy people across ages. Points from the study as a whole: Older age coincided with a roughly linear decline in TCR beta diversity per million T cells.

Healthy individuals of Caucasian origin from Russia, aged about 6 to 100, served as donors. Peripheral blood from each donor was collected in a volume of approximately 10 milliliters. Primers used in a second PCR of about 7 to 12 cycles were a sample-barcoded 5' primer and a J-beta primer mix. A template-switch adaptor containing 12 random nucleotides labeled each cDNA molecule. A single record per CDR3 protein comes from TCRdb applying MiXCR to the 5' RACE reads. The sample yields approximately 360,000 distinct CDR3 sequences, about 49% seen once. To note about this clonotype: The antigen is not known.

Deletions cut 2 bases from V and 6 bases from J, with 0 bases between. The CDR3 length is 10 residues. Germline V gene data show CDR1 as KGHSH and CDR2 as LQKENI. V and J are TRBV18 and TRBJ2-3; D ambiguous. The TCR comes from a man between 60 and 75 years old in good health. The sequencing sample was made of blood. CDR3 nucleotides: TGTGCCAGCTCACCAGATACGCAGTATTTT. As protein: CASSPDTQYF.